This T cell receptor beta chain was identified in a study of shared clonotypes between healthy human individuals (TCRdb year 2020). At the level of the whole study: The cohort comprised two women and a few men aged 18 to 49 years. For each donor, three plates each were used for CD4 naive and CD4 memory, two plates were used for CD8 naive, and one plate was used for CD8 memory. Blood TCR repertoires of a handful of healthy adults were deeply sequenced to estimate repertoire size and the extent of clonotype sharing between individuals. To increase sequencing depth and limit assay-specific biases, different laboratories used diverse techniques to prepare libraries and sequence TCR repertoires. Each donor's leukapheresis produced roughly between about 0.9 and 9.5 billion PBMCs. What the study reported, not specific to this receptor: Rarefaction of sorted-subset datasets indicated incomplete sequencing despite the large sequencing depth. Sampling was restricted to blood, and TCR repertoires in tissue are likely to differ from TCR repertoires in blood. The genetic and exposure-history diversity represented was limited by the small number of donors. Estimated clonotype richness was generally larger for naive than for memory subsets. Compared with non-shared clonotypes, the clonotypes found in all four sorted-subset donors had higher generation probabilities. Across four donors, roughly 5.4% of naive CD4, more than 3% of naive CD8, under 2.5% of memory CD4, and approximately 0.42% of memory CD8 clonotypes were shared. Based on pairwise subsampling, the degree of clonotype sharing among donors was expected to be affected by sequencing depth.

Using the deep immunoSEQ assay, multiplex PCR amplified TCR CDR3 regions from genomic DNA. For each cell subset, the extracted genomic DNA was distributed evenly across all wells of several immunoSEQ 96-well plates, and each plate served as one replicate. For sorted subsets, each replicate PCR was loaded with 200 to 250 ng genomic DNA, equivalent to about 30,000 T cell genomes. Purified libraries were quantified with a Qubit 3.0 fluorometer, sized on a Bioanalyzer 2100, and re-quantified with the KAPA Library Quantification kit. Each immunoSEQ 96-well plate was sequenced on its own single-read 150-cycle Illumina NextSeq 550 flow cell. The study's processing was this. Because only junctional sequences without quality scores were contained in the immunoSEQ output, filtering matching that applied to full-length reads could not be performed. Sequences were annotated with PyIR, a Python wrapper for IgBLAST v1.9, and V/J genes and CDR3 were assigned using IMGT germline references. Any read was removed if the V/J assignment was weak (E-value above 1e-6), the CDR3 was missing, or the read contained stop codons, out-of-frame junctions, or ambiguous translated residues. V3J clonotypes were defined as sequences sharing the same inferred V gene, J gene, and CDR3 amino acid sequence. To compute the percentage overlap between repertoires, the number of shared unique clonotypes was divided by the size of the smaller repertoire. RTK rarefaction, the Chao1 estimator, and Recon v2.1 estimates of unobserved clonotypes were used to assess repertoire richness. Generation probabilities were computed with OLGA for all TCRbeta clonotypes obtained by the gDNA method from four donors. TCRdb took over this immuneACCESS table, retaining in-frame rearrangements with V and J assigned. Such tables are incomplete; in checked studies, under half of the missing clones stem from an unresolved V gene, and the remainder is unexplained. V and J calls and clone size are given by that table; D and trimming were obtained from the DNA. This sample holds about 700,000 clones; around 92% were observed only once. Roughly 24% of the sample rests with the top ten.

Concerning this clone itself: Its antigen is unknown. Per-nucleotide qualities are absent, and no much larger clonotype sits a single base away.

For the CD8 naive samples, CD45RO-negative cells were positively selected for CCR7, yielding a CD45RA+CCR7+ population from which TemRA cells were excluded. The donors were healthy, HIV-negative adults with no recently reported acute infections or vaccinations. Every donor was a Caucasian adult living in Nashville, Tennessee, USA. Blood was obtained by leukapheresis, after which PBMCs were separated by Ficoll-Histopaque density gradient centrifugation and cryopreserved in liquid nitrogen vapor phase. Analytical flow cytometry was used to check the purity and quantity of each magnetically sorted T cell population. From each sorted fraction, genomic DNA was isolated and quantified by UV absorbance on a Nanodrop 2000c. The CDR3 starts with the cysteine, ends with the phenylalanine, and has 14 residues. Kept here is only the CDR3 DNA, which spans 42 bases and is read in frame from base 1. CDR1 is given as SQVTM and CDR2 as ANQGSEA, both from the germline V gene. V drops 6 bases and J drops 3 bases, leaving 17 bases in between.

This receptor was obtained from a man younger than 45 in good health. The rearrangement joined TRBV29-1 to TRBJ1-2; matching of 5 bases hints at TRBD1 as the D gene. Input material: naive CD8+ T cells sorted from blood. The sample's cell subset or site label, in plain terms: CD45RA+CCR7+. The nucleotide sequence is TGCAGCGTGGACGAGAGCGGGGCCGACTATGGCTACACCTTC. This yields the protein CSVDESGADYGYTF.